The 16 T cell receptor beta chains listed next were all sequenced from one sample in a study of cytomegalovirus exposure and HLA in healthy donors (dated by TCRdb to 2017 to 2019). The library was obtained by the immunoSEQ multiplex PCR assay. TCRdb stores this immuneACCESS table with in-frame sequences only. Part of the clones is absent; in the studies checked, under half of the shortfall reflects unresolved V genes, and no reason is known for the rest. This sample lists 130,000 to 150,000 clones; more than 80% were detected once. The ten biggest clones cover around 5.9% of the sample. Sequenced material: PBMCs. These receptors were taken from a woman in her twenties or thirties in good health and CMV-seropositive.

Within the sample, this clone is medium-sized. The chain joins TRBV29-1 to TRBJ1-6, with TRBD1 identical over 7 bases. V gave up 5 bases and J gave up 7 bases; unmatched junction bases: 8. CDR3 length: 14 amino acids. Germline CDR1 SQVTM, CDR2 ANQGSEA. DNA of the CDR3: TGCAGCGTTCGTTCTGGACAGGCCAATTCACCCCTCCACTTT. It is translated as CSVRSGQANSPLHF.

The rearrangement links TRBV13 to TRBJ2-5; maybe TRBD2 (5 bases). Trimming cost V 5 bases and J 5 bases, with 18 bases left between them. Germline CDR1 reads PRHDT; CDR2 reads FYEKMQ (reference sequence). This CDR3 is built from 15 residues. The CDR3 here is CASSPRPAPGETQYF. In DNA, the CDR3 is TGTGCCAGCAGCCCGAGACCTGCCCCGGGGGAGACCCAGTACTTC.

The chain has TRBV29-1 and TRBJ2-7; 11 nucleotides line up with TRBD1. The V gene's germline CDR1 is SQVTM and CDR2 ANQGSEA. This CDR3 has 14 residues. V lost 2 bases to trimming and J lost 3 bases; unmatched junction nucleotides: 3. This chain's CDR3 is CSVEKGTGGYEQYF. Here the CDR3 DNA reads TGCAGCGTTGAAAAGGGGACAGGGGGCTACGAGCAGTACTTC.

This clone has a single count. This chain uses TRBV27 with TRBJ2-5; possible D gene TRBD1, 6 bases. The CDR3 is 14 amino acids. Trimming took off 6 bases at V and 5 bases at J, with 16 bases between the two ends. Germline CDR1 is MNHEY and CDR2 is SMNVEV (reference sequence). CDR3 sequence reads: CASRGAGVGETQYF. The CDR3 nucleotides are TGTGCCAGCAGGGGGGCTGGGGTGGGGGAGACCCAGTACTTC.

The chain joins TRBV2 to TRBJ1-2; 8 nucleotides agree with TRBD1. V was clipped by 2 bases and J by 3 bases; unmatched bases: 8. The CDR3 runs to 16 residues. Germline assignment: CDR1 SNHLY and CDR2 FYNNEI. The CDR3 reads CASSELKDRADYGYTF. The DNA of the CDR3 is TGTGCCAGCAGTGAACTCAAGGACAGGGCCGACTATGGCTACACCTTC.

The CDR3: CASTHREEKLFF. The CDR3 DNA sequence: TGTGCCAGCACCCACCGCGAAGAAAAACTGTTTTTT. The chain links TRBV5-8 to TRBJ1-4; no clear D gene. The CDR3 is 12 residues long. V dropped 6 bases and J dropped 8 bases, with 11 bases sitting between them. Germline V gives CDR1 SGHTS, CDR2 YDEGEE.

The chain links TRBV9 to TRBJ2-1; possibly TRBD1 for D (6 bases). The ends were cut back, 0 bases at V and 7 bases at J, with 11 bases in the middle. The germline gives CDR1 SGDLS, CDR2 YYNGEE. This CDR3 spans 14 amino acids. The CDR3 sequence is CASSVGGGVNEQFF. CDR3 coding DNA: TGTGCCAGCAGCGTAGGAGGGGGAGTAAATGAGCAGTTCTTC.

The rearrangement uses TRBV19 and TRBJ2-1; 9 bases are a match to TRBD2. This CDR3 is built from 16 residues. Germline V CDR1 and CDR2: LNHDA, SQIVND (reference sequence). V trimming: 7 bases; J trimming: 7 bases; junction bases outside the gene matches: 14. CDR3: CASNQAGGPRENEQFF. DNA for the CDR3: TGTGCCAGTAATCAGGCGGGGGGGCCACGGGAGAATGAGCAGTTCTTC.

The chain joins TRBV27 to TRBJ1-2; TRBD1 might be the D (6 bases). Germline V gene sequence: CDR1 MNHEY, CDR2 SMNVEV (reference sequence). V was cut by 7 bases and J by 0 bases, with 15 bases left in between. The CDR3 runs 15 residues. CDR3 bases: TGTGCCAGCAAGCCAGGGGCCCTAGCTAACTATGGCTACACCTTC. It codes for CASKPGALANYGYTF.

This clone appeared once. CDR3 protein: CASSFSVLRGYTF. The CDR3 nucleotides read TGTGCCAGCAGTTTTTCCGTACTGAGGGGCTACACCTTC. V and J are TRBV28 and TRBJ1-2; D unresolved. Trimming removed 3 bases from V and 8 bases from J, with 13 bases in between. CDR1 is MDHEN and CDR2 is SYDVKM in the germline V gene. The CDR3 is 13 amino acids.

J is TRBJ1-1 and V is TRBV28; D remains unclear. V dropped 3 bases and J dropped 0 bases, with 8 bases sitting between them. This CDR3 is built from 14 residues. Germline values: CDR1 MDHEN, CDR2 SYDVKM. Here the CDR3 DNA reads TGTGCCAGCAGTTTCGGGGTCATGAACACTGAAGCTTTCTTT. It translates to CASSFGVMNTEAFF.

This clone appeared a single time. V usage is TRBV27 and J usage is TRBJ1-1; no clear D gene. The CDR3 length is 15 residues. Germline V CDR1 and CDR2: MNHEY, SMNVEV (reference sequence). V lost 8 bases and J 1 base, leaving 17 bases between the germline ends. The CDR3 here is CASGKSMSPNTEAFF. The CDR3 DNA sequence: TGTGCCAGCGGTAAGTCAATGAGCCCGAACACTGAAGCTTTCTTT.

This chain links TRBV18 with TRBJ1-2, with 8 positions matching TRBD1. CDR1 and CDR2 (germline): KGHSH, LQKENI. The ends lost 3 bases at V and 4 bases at J; junction bases unmatched: 4. This CDR3 contains 14 residues. CDR3 bases: TGTGCCAGCTCACCCCGAGGACAGGGCTATGGCTACACCTTC. This gives the protein CASSPRGQGYGYTF.

A note on this clone: The same CDR3 is also encoded by other DNA sequences in this sample. V and J are TRBV2 and TRBJ1-1; the D gene is possibly TRBD1 (6 bases). Germline assignment: CDR1 SNHLY and CDR2 FYNNEI. V lost 4 bases and J lost 1, with 10 bases in between. The CDR3 runs 14 residues. DNA of the CDR3: TGTGCCAGCAGTGGGCAGGGGAGGAACACTGAAGCTTTCTTT. Amino acid sequence: CASSGQGRNTEAFF.

This rearrangement joins TRBV2 to TRBJ2-6, with 7 bases that match TRBD1. The trim removed 0 bases at V and 10 bases at J, leaving 6 bases unmatched. Germline CDR1 is SNHLY and CDR2 is FYNNEI. This CDR3 is built from 15 residues. CDR3: CASSEAPGGQNVLTF. CDR3 bases: TGTGCCAGCAGTGAAGCGCCTGGGGGACAGAACGTCCTGACTTTC.

The chain couples TRBV4-1 to TRBJ1-4; D perhaps matches TRBD1 (5 bases). Germline V gene data show CDR1 as MGHRA and CDR2 as YSYEKL. The CDR3 extends over 14 amino acids. V lost 6 bases, J lost 6 bases, and 14 bases lay in between. The CDR3 DNA sequence: TGCGCCAGCAGTCTCGAGGTAGGGGATGAAAAACTGTTTTTT. Amino acid sequence: CASSLEVGDEKLFF.